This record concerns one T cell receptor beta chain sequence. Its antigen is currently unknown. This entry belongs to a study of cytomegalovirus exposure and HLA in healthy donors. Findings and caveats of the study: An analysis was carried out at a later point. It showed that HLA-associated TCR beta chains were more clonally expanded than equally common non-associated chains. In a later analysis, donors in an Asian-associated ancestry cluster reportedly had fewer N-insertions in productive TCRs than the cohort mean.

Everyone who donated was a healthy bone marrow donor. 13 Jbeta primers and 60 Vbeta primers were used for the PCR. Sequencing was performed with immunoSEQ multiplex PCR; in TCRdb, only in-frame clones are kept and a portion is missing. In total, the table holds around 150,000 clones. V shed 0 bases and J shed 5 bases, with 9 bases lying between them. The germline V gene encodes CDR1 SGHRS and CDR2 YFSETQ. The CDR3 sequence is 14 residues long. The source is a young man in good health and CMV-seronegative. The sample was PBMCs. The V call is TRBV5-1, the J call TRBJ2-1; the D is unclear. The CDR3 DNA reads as TGCGCCAGCAGCTTGGGGCCCTCAGACAATGAGCAGTTCTTC. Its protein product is CASSLGPSDNEQFF.